This T cell receptor (beta chain) was sequenced during a study of neoadjuvant anti-PD-1 for oral cavity cancer. Assay: immunoSEQ multiplex PCR; the TCRdb copy retains only in-frame clones and omits some. This table has about 15,000 clones, roughly two thirds appearing once. V lost 5 bases to trimming and J lost 7 bases; unmatched junction nucleotides: 11. Germline values: CDR1 PRHDT, CDR2 FYEKMQ (reference sequence). This CDR3 has 16 amino acids. Patients were newly diagnosed with stage II-IVA oral cavity squamous cell carcinoma without prior systemic or radiation treatment. Patients had HPV-negative, locally advanced oral cavity squamous cell carcinoma. No culture or expansion preceded analysis of these blood cells.

The chain recombines TRBV13 with TRBJ2-1; 10 nucleotides agree with TRBD1. Here the sequenced sample was PBMCs, taken before nivolumab (anti-PD-1) treatment. The clonotype comes from a person aged 35 to 85 with oral cavity squamous cell carcinoma. The CDR3 loop is CASSPPTGGAGNEQFF. The CDR3 nucleotides are TGTGCCAGCAGCCCCCCGACAGGGGGCGCGGGGAATGAGCAGTTCTTC.